The 25 T cell receptor beta chains reported below all come from one sample, sequenced in a study of T cells in Graves' hyperthyroidism and ophthalmopathy. Amplified regions were TCR beta CDR3 sequences from RNA transcripts. First-round RT-PCR with HTBI primers amplified the TCR CDR3 region. TCRdb re-analysed the multiplex PCR reads in MiXCR, keeping a single row per CDR3 protein. The table shows 400,000 to 500,000 distinct CDR3 sequences, with over 13% occurring only once. Source material: blood. Receptors originate from a woman aged 18-29 years with Graves' hyperthyroidism.

The sample holds a few counts of this clonotype. The genes are TRBV5-1 and TRBJ1-5; 7 nucleotides line up with TRBD1. The germline CDR1 and CDR2 sequences are SGHRS and YFSETQ. CDR3 length: 14 residues. J was trimmed by 7 bases and V by 4 bases; bases with no gene match: 8. The CDR3 protein is CASSAGGPGQPQHF. The CDR3 DNA is TGCGCCAGCAGCGCAGGGGGTCCCGGGCAGCCCCAGCATTTT.

The chain couples TRBV14 to TRBJ2-7; D remains ambiguous. The CDR3 is 15 residues long. The ends were cut back, 1 base at V and 4 bases at J, with 14 bases in the middle. Germline-derived CDR1 and CDR2 are SGHDN and FVKESK. This chain's CDR3 is CASSQGAGLTYEQYF. Here the CDR3 DNA reads TGTGCCAGCAGCCAAGGAGCAGGATTAACGTACGAGCAGTACTTC.

This clonotype was seen at least ten times. The V call is TRBV12-3 or TRBV12-4, the J call TRBJ2-1; 10 bases match TRBD2. This CDR3 has 16 residues. V trimming: 3 bases; J trimming: 8 bases; junction bases outside the gene matches: 10. Here the CDR3 reads CASSFGLAGDSDEQFF. CDR3 nucleotides: TGTGCCAGCAGTTTTGGCCTAGCGGGAGATTCAGATGAGCAGTTCTTC.

V gene TRBV9 combines with J gene TRBJ2-1; possible D gene TRBD1, 5 bases. The germline V and J ends were trimmed by 4 bases and 9 bases, with 14 bases remaining between them. The germline CDR1 and CDR2 sequences are SGDLS and YYNGEE. This CDR3 has 13 amino acids. CDR3 in amino acids: CASSPRARGEQFF. CDR3 coding DNA: TGTGCCAGCAGCCCACGGGCTAGGGGTGAGCAGTTCTTC.

In regard to this clonotype: A read error may explain this, as a much larger clone is one base away. The chain is built from TRBV7-8 and TRBJ2-3; 7 bases fit TRBD2. This CDR3 has 16 residues. Germline lookup yields CDR1 SGHVS and CDR2 FQNEAQ. CDR3 nucleotides: TGTGCCAGCAGCAAGCGGGGTTCAGTTAGCACAGATGCGCAGTATTTT. Amino acids: CASSKRGSVSTDAQYF.

This clonotype was counted at least ten times. The rearrangement uses TRBV10-3 and TRBJ1-1; D uncertain. V gave up 3 bases and J gave up 1 base, with 9 bases separating them. From germline, CDR1 is ENHRY and CDR2 SYGVKD. The CDR3 runs 14 residues. CDR3 amino acids: CAISDSGKNTEAFF. Written as DNA, the CDR3 is TGTGCCATCAGTGATTCTGGGAAGAACACTGAAGCTTTCTTT.

This clonotype was picked up many times. V usage is TRBV2 and J usage is TRBJ2-1; 9 bases are a match to TRBD1. Germline V CDR1 and CDR2: SNHLY, FYNNEI. The CDR3 is made up of 14 amino acids. V gave up 9 bases and J gave up 9 bases; unmatched junction bases: 12. In DNA, the CDR3 is TGTGCCAGAGACCGGGACAGGGTGGAGGGTGAGCAGTTCTTC. Translation gives CARDRDRVEGEQFF.

The chain employs TRBV29-1 and TRBJ2-1, with TRBD1 matching over 7 bases. Germline values: CDR1 SQVTM, CDR2 ANQGSEA. V was clipped by 8 bases and J by 7 bases; unmatched bases: 5. This CDR3 has 11 amino acids. The CDR3 bases are TGCAGCCCATCCAGGGGGAATGAGCAGTTCTTC. Its protein is CSPSRGNEQFF.

This clonotype was detected many times. The chain carries TRBV3-1 and TRBJ2-1, with D possibly being TRBD1 or TRBD2 (5 bases each). Trimming took off 0 bases at V and 2 bases at J, with 14 bases between the two ends. This CDR3 contains 17 residues. Per germline, CDR1 LGHDT and CDR2 YNNKEL (reference sequence). The CDR3 nucleotides are TGTGCCAGCAGCCAAGATCTCCTATGGGGGACCTACAATGAGCAGTTCTTC. It codes for CASSQDLLWGTYNEQFF.

This clonotype was seen repeatedly, ten times or more. V is TRBV27 and J is TRBJ1-5; TRBD1 is a possible D gene (6 bases). The CDR3 loop spans 15 amino acids. Germline-derived CDR1 and CDR2 are MNHEY and SMNVEV (reference sequence). V gave up 3 bases and J gave up 4 bases, with 13 bases separating them. The DNA of the CDR3 is TGTGCCAGCAGTTTTCGGGGGCAGGGAAATCAGCCCCAGCATTTT. It is translated as CASSFRGQGNQPQHF.

Ten or more counts support this clonotype. This CDR3 is CAWTPGQGYQPQHF. The CDR3 DNA is TGTGCCTGGACTCCGGGACAGGGCTATCAGCCCCAGCATTTT. The rearrangement links TRBV30 to TRBJ1-5; 9 nucleotides agree with TRBD1. The J segment lost 5 bases and the V segment lost 4 bases, leaving 6 bases of the junction unmatched. The CDR3 is made up of 14 amino acids. The germline CDR1 and CDR2 sequences are GTSNPN and SVGIG (reference sequence).

With regard to this clonotype: Just one base apart from a much larger clone, this may be a read error. V usage is TRBV10-3 and J usage is TRBJ2-2, with 12 bases fitting TRBD2. Germline V gives CDR1 ENHRY, CDR2 SYGVKD. CDR3 length: 17 residues. The CDR3 protein is CAISESRTSGITGEPFF. The CDR3 coding sequence is TGTGCCATCAGTGAGTCGAGGACTAGCGGGATCACCGGGGAGCCGTTTTTT.

This clonotype was counted a few times. At one end, the junction sequence differs from germline, possibly due to a read error. The rearrangement joins TRBV3-1 to TRBJ1-5; D gene ambiguous. This CDR3 has 15 residues. Germline lookup yields CDR1 LGHDT and CDR2 YNNKEL (reference sequence). In DNA form, the CDR3 reads TGTGCCAGCTGCCAAGACCTCGGTTTTGGTCAGCCCCAGCATTTT. Translation: CASCQDLGFGQPQHF.

There are many counts of this clonotype. The rearrangement joins TRBV30 to TRBJ2-1, with no clear D. Germline V gene data show CDR1 as GTSNPN and CDR2 as SVGIG (reference sequence). The CDR3 is 16 residues long. The ends were cut back, 1 base at V and 0 bases at J, with 13 bases in the middle. The CDR3 DNA reads as TGTGCCTGGAGTGAAGAAGCTGCAAGCTCCTACAATGAGCAGTTCTTC. Its translation is CAWSEEAASSYNEQFF.

This chain connects TRBV11-3 to TRBJ2-1, with D maybe TRBD2 (6 bases). The germline V gene encodes CDR1 SGHNT and CDR2 YENEEA. This CDR3 comprises 17 residues. Trimming stripped 0 bases from V and 5 bases from J, with 17 bases between. The CDR3 reads CASSLDLFGSGNNEQFF. The DNA for the CDR3 is TGTGCCAGCAGCTTAGATCTATTTGGTAGCGGAAACAATGAGCAGTTCTTC.

In this sample, this clonotype turned up a few times. The V gene is TRBV6-1, the J gene TRBJ1-5; no firm D call. This CDR3 comprises 17 residues. CDR1 and CDR2 from the germline V gene are MNHNS and SASEGT. With 5 bases removed from V and 3 bases from J, the gap between germline ends came to 20 bases. CDR3 protein: CASSQDSPVSPNQPQHF. CDR3 sequence (DNA): TGTGCCAGCAGTCAAGATTCTCCCGTGTCCCCCAATCAGCCCCAGCATTTT.

This clonotype was seen at least ten times. CDR3 nucleotides: TGTGCCAGCACCCCCGGTGGAGGAGAGACCCAGTACTTC. This gives the protein CASTPGGGETQYF. The V call is TRBV12-3 or TRBV12-4, the J call TRBJ2-5, with a possible D match to TRBD2 (5 bases). V was pared by 7 bases and J by 4 bases, with 13 bases between. The CDR3 loop spans 13 amino acids.

This sequence joins TRBV12-3 or TRBV12-4 and TRBJ1-2; TRBD1 is a possible D gene (6 bases). The CDR3 is 13 residues long. V was pared by 6 bases and J by 4 bases, with 12 bases between. The CDR3 DNA reads as TGTGCCAGCAGACCAGGACAGAGCTATGGCTACACCTTC. It specifies CASRPGQSYGYTF.

This clonotype has at least ten counts. This chain connects TRBV2 to TRBJ1-5; D is undetermined. This CDR3 has 14 amino acids. Germline V gene lookup returns CDR1 SNHLY and CDR2 FYNNEI. The V and J ends lost 3 bases and 0 bases respectively, with 6 bases between them. CDR3 nucleotide sequence: TGTGCCAGCAGTGACGAGGGTAGCAATCAGCCCCAGCATTTT. Residues: CASSDEGSNQPQHF.

This clonotype was seen many times. The rearrangement uses TRBV7-3 and TRBJ1-1; D uncertain. The V end was cut by 6 bases, the J end by 5 bases, with 16 bases between. CDR3 size: 14 residues. Germline V gene data show CDR1 as SGHTA and CDR2 as FQGTGA. The CDR3 DNA reads TGTGCCAGCAGTCCAAACGGGGTCAGAACTGAAGCTTTCTTT. Translated, it gives CASSPNGVRTEAFF.

This clonotype was seen ten or more times. The chain has TRBV18 and TRBJ1-2, with D hard to call. The V gene's germline CDR1 is KGHSH and CDR2 LQKENI. The CDR3 totals 14 residues. The germline V and J ends were trimmed by 0 bases and 4 bases, with 9 bases remaining between them. The CDR3 region has the DNA TGTGCCAGCTCACCACCGGCAAGTCGCTATGGCTACACCTTC. It specifies CASSPPASRYGYTF.

This clonotype was observed a handful of times. The chain joins TRBV5-1 to TRBJ1-2; 9 nucleotides match TRBD1. This CDR3 is built from 15 residues. CDR1 is SGHRS and CDR2 is YFSETQ in the germline V gene. Trimming took 0 bases from V and 6 from J; bases not matched to a gene: 6. The CDR3: CASSLGDRALDGYTF. The CDR3 coding sequence is TGCGCCAGCAGCTTGGGGGACAGGGCCCTTGATGGCTACACCTTC.

J is TRBJ2-1 and V is TRBV19; the match to TRBD1 covers 10 bases. The CDR3 extends over 14 amino acids. V dropped 4 bases and J dropped 7; count of bases not matched to a gene: 4. CDR1 is LNHDA, CDR2 SQIVND, per germline (reference sequence). CDR3 loop: CASSRGTGVNEQFF. CDR3 nucleotide sequence: TGTGCCAGTAGTAGGGGGACAGGGGTAAATGAGCAGTTCTTC.

This clonotype was observed many times. J is TRBJ1-1 and V is TRBV6-6; TRBD1 agrees at 8 bases. Germline V gene lookup returns CDR1 MNHNY and CDR2 SVGAGI (reference sequence). The CDR3 extends over 16 amino acids. The V segment lost 2 bases and the J segment 3 bases; nucleotides outside the gene matches: 8. Here the CDR3 reads CASSYDRGRGYTEAFF. The CDR3 region has the DNA TGTGCCAGCAGTTACGACAGGGGACGGGGGTACACTGAAGCTTTCTTT.

This clonotype was recorded at least ten times. The chain couples TRBV12-3 or TRBV12-4 to TRBJ2-1; D is uncertain. V lost 5 bases, J lost 2 bases, and 19 bases lay in between. This CDR3 region has 17 residues. In nucleotides, the CDR3 is TGTGCCAGCAGTCCCTCCCTTTGGCCTAAACCCTACAATGAGCAGTTCTTC. Encoded protein: CASSPSLWPKPYNEQFF.